The 7 T cell receptor beta chains below were found in one sample sequenced in a study of T cells in Graves' hyperthyroidism and ophthalmopathy. TCR beta CDR3 sequences were amplified from RNA transcripts. Primed by the HTBI set, a first-round RT-PCR was run on the TCR CDR3. Via MiXCR, TCRdb re-called the multiplex PCR reads, giving one row per CDR3 protein. Among about 660,000 distinct CDR3 sequences listed, roughly 46% were seen once. Sequenced sample: peripheral blood or thyroid tissue (not recorded which). These receptors were taken from an adult man with Graves' disease, either hyperthyroidism or ophthalmopathy (not recorded which).

Of note for this clonotype: A much larger clone lies one base from this, so it may be a read error. The DNA of the CDR3 is TGTGCCAGCCTCGAGGGACAGCTTGGAAACACCATATATTTT. Encoded protein: CASLEGQLGNTIYF. The chain employs TRBV13 and TRBJ1-3, with TRBD1 identical over 7 bases. Trimming removed 8 bases from V and 3 bases from J; junction bases left unmatched: 7. The V gene's germline CDR1 is PRHDT and CDR2 FYEKMQ (reference sequence). The CDR3 is 14 amino acids. Full variable domain (missing parts from reference TRBV13 and TRBJ1-3): AAGVIQSPRHLIKEKRETATLKCYPIPRHDTVYWYQQGPGQDPQFLISFYEKMQSDKGSIPDRFSAQQFSDYHSELNMSSLELGDSALYFCASLEGQLGNTIYFGEGSWLTVV.

This clonotype was recorded a few times. This chain connects TRBV2 to TRBJ1-3; 11 bases are a match to TRBD1. The germline gives CDR1 SNHLY, CDR2 FYNNEI. Unmatched junction bases numbered 3, after V lost 7 bases and J lost 1 base. This CDR3 is 15 amino acids long. CDR3 nucleotides: TGTGCCAGCACCGGGACAGGGGGTTCTGGAAACACCATATATTTT. Its protein is CASTGTGGSGNTIYF.

The chain couples TRBV15 to TRBJ1-6; D is ambiguous. Germline CDR1 LNHNV, CDR2 YYDKDF (reference sequence). Trimming pared 0 bases from V and 11 bases from J, leaving 5 bases between. The CDR3 has 12 residues. The CDR3 DNA sequence: TGTGCCACCAGCAGAGATGGGACACCCCTCCACTTT. Translation: CATSRDGTPLHF. Full variable domain (outside the CDR3, taken from reference TRBV15 and TRBJ1-6): DAMVIQNPRYQVTQFGKPVTLSCSQTLNHNVMYWYQQKSSQAPKLLFHYYDKDFNNEADTPDNFQSRRPNTSFCFLDIRSPGLGDTAMYLCATSRDGTPLHFGNGTRLTVT.

This clonotype was recorded once. This chain joins TRBV9 and TRBJ2-7; no definite D call. Trimming took off 0 bases at V and 0 bases at J, with 16 bases between the two ends. Germline-derived CDR1 and CDR2 are SGDLS and YYNGEE. The CDR3 runs to 17 residues. This CDR3 is CASSVGGWVLSSYEQYF. The CDR3 DNA reads TGTGCCAGCAGCGTAGGGGGTTGGGTGCTTAGCTCCTACGAGCAGTACTTC.

The chain employs TRBV7-2 and TRBJ1-6, with D perhaps TRBD1 (5 bases). Between the trimmed V and J ends, which lost 4 bases and 9 bases, there was a span of 13 bases. Germline V gene data show CDR1 as SGHTA and CDR2 as FQGNSA. This CDR3 is 14 amino acids long. CDR3 DNA: TGTGCCAGCAGCTCCTCCGGGACCGCTTCACCCCTCCACTTT. This codes for CASSSSGTASPLHF.

This clonotype has a handful of counts. The chain is built from TRBV10-3 and TRBJ2-2; D not resolved. The length of the CDR3 is 12 residues. The V gene's germline CDR1 is ENHRY and CDR2 SYGVKD. V was clipped by 6 bases and J by 5 bases, with 7 bases between them. CDR3 amino acids: CAIRPLTGELFF. CDR3 nucleotides: TGTGCCATCAGGCCACTAACCGGGGAGCTGTTTTTT.

This clonotype showed up just once. This sequence joins TRBV19 and TRBJ2-7, with TRBD1 as a possible D gene (5 bases). The CDR3 spans 13 residues. The germline CDR1 and CDR2 sequences are LNHDA and SQIVND (reference sequence). Trimming shortened V by 0 bases and J by 3 bases, and 6 bases separated the two germline ends. This CDR3 reads CASSIDRDYEQYF. The CDR3, as DNA: TGTGCCAGTAGTATAGACAGGGACTACGAGCAGTACTTC.